A single sample is the source of the 22 T cell receptor beta chains below, sequenced in a study of beta chain features in type 1 diabetes. Sequencing targeted expressed TCRB transcripts, as all isolated RNA had been reverse transcribed. Sequencing was performed with immunoSEQ multiplex PCR; in TCRdb, only in-frame clones are kept and a portion is missing. The repertoire consists of a few hundred thousand clones, with around 16% occurring once and the leading ten covering roughly 0.017%. Sequences were obtained from naive CD4+ T cells from blood. Every receptor here comes from a woman aged 18-29 years in good health.

This clone has just a few counts. CDR3 sequence (DNA): TGCGCCAGCAGCTCCGGGACATGGGGCAATCAGCCCCAGCATTTT. As protein: CASSSGTWGNQPQHF. The V and J genes are TRBV4-1 and TRBJ1-5, with D possibly matching TRBD1 (6 bases). CDR3 size: 15 residues. V lost 5 bases, J lost 2 bases, and 13 bases lay in between. CDR1 MGHRA and CDR2 YSYEKL come from the germline V gene.

This sequence joins TRBV4-3 and TRBJ2-6, with 7 bases identical to TRBD1. CDR3 length: 19 residues. In germline, CDR1 is LGHNA, CDR2 YSLEER. Trimming removed 5 bases from V and 2 bases from J; junction bases left unmatched: 15. This CDR3 reads CASSTRTGHTTTGANVLTF. In nucleotides, the CDR3 is TGCGCCAGCAGCACCCGGACAGGCCACACTACCACTGGGGCCAACGTCCTGACTTTC.

The chain combines TRBV5-4 with TRBJ2-5, with D perhaps TRBD2 (7 bases). Trimming pared 0 bases from V and 5 bases from J, leaving 11 bases between. The germline gives CDR1 SGHNT, CDR2 YYREEE (reference sequence). The CDR3 is 14 amino acids. This CDR3 is CASSLGGGAETQYF. The CDR3 DNA is TGTGCCAGCAGCTTGGGAGGGGGGGCGGAGACCCAGTACTTC. The full variable domain, in which reference TRBV5-4 and TRBJ2-5 provide the parts outside the CDR3, is ETGVTQSPTHLIKTRGQQVTLRCSSQSGHNTVSWYQQALGQGPQFIFQYYREEENGRGNFPPRFSGLQFPNYSSELNVNALELDDSALYLCASSLGGGAETQYFGPGTRLLVL.

This clone occurred a few times. The chain has TRBV9 and TRBJ2-1; D may be TRBD2 (6 bases). Germline CDR1 reads SGDLS; CDR2 reads YYNGEE. Trimming took off 0 bases at V and 4 bases at J, with 11 bases between the two ends. The CDR3 runs to 15 residues. The CDR3, as DNA: TGTGCCAGCAGCGTAGCCGGACTACCTTACAATGAGCAGTTCTTC. Protein product: CASSVAGLPYNEQFF.

This clone was observed a few times. The genes are TRBV28 and TRBJ2-3; TRBD2 matches at 8 bases. J lost 4 bases, V lost 3 bases, and 3 bases had no gene match. The length of the CDR3 is 14 residues. CDR1 is MDHEN and CDR2 is SYDVKM in the germline V gene. CDR3 nucleotide sequence: TGTGCCAGCAGTTTGGCGGGGGGCTCAGATACGCAGTATTTT. Encoded protein: CASSLAGGSDTQYF.

This clone was observed a handful of times. Other nucleotide sequences in the sample specify the same CDR3. The chain joins TRBV30 to TRBJ2-1; D is ambiguous. Trimming took off 0 bases at V and 6 bases at J, with 9 bases between the two ends. CDR1 GTSNPN and CDR2 SVGIG come from the germline V gene (reference sequence). The CDR3 runs 13 residues. CDR3 sequence reads: CAWSVRRGNEQFF. The CDR3 DNA reads TGTGCCTGGAGTGTACGAAGAGGCAATGAGCAGTTCTTC.

The V gene is TRBV2, the J gene TRBJ1-2; TRBD1 might be the D (5 bases). Per germline, CDR1 SNHLY and CDR2 FYNNEI. The ends were cut back, 10 bases at V and 4 bases at J, with 16 bases in the middle. The CDR3 extends over 13 amino acids. In DNA, the CDR3 is TGTGCCACGAACCTGCAGGGACTCTATGGCTACACCTTC. Translated, it gives CATNLQGLYGYTF.

The chain is built from TRBV7-2 and TRBJ2-2; perhaps TRBD2 as D (6 bases). The CDR3 has 14 amino acids. CDR1 SGHTA and CDR2 FQGNSA come from the germline V gene. Trimming shortened V by 3 bases and J by 4 bases, and 9 bases separated the two germline ends. In DNA form, the CDR3 reads TGTGCCAGCAGCTTTCAGGGAGGCACCGGGGAGCTGTTTTTT. It yields the protein CASSFQGGTGELFF.

There are a few counts of this clone. The rearrangement links TRBV4-2 to TRBJ2-3; TRBD2 agrees at 9 bases. V lost 1 base and J lost 6; bases outside the gene matches: 17. The germline V gene encodes CDR1 LGHNA and CDR2 YNFKEQ. The CDR3 spans 19 residues. CDR3 sequence (DNA): TGTGCCAGCAGCCAAGCCGTTTCAATGGCGGGAGGGCCCCAGGATACGCAGTATTTT. Translated, it gives CASSQAVSMAGGPQDTQYF.

This sequence joins TRBV12-5 and TRBJ2-1; TRBD1 matches at 8 bases. Germline CDR1 LGHNT, CDR2 FRNRAP. The CDR3 sequence is 16 residues long. V gave up 0 bases and J gave up 2 bases; unmatched junction bases: 3. The CDR3 is CASGLVQGQAYNEQFF. The CDR3 coding sequence is TGTGCTAGTGGTTTGGTACAGGGACAGGCCTACAATGAGCAGTTCTTC.

The rearrangement links TRBV7-9 to TRBJ2-7; D unclear. The CDR3 has 14 residues. Germline-derived CDR1 and CDR2 are SEHNR and FQNEAQ (reference sequence). Between the trimmed V and J ends, which lost 4 bases and 6 bases, there was a span of 16 bases. In DNA, the CDR3 is TGTGCCAGCAGCTCTAATGCTATAGTCTCCGAGCAGTACTTC. Protein sequence: CASSSNAIVSEQYF.

V gene TRBV11-3 combines with J gene TRBJ2-1, with D possibly being TRBD2 (6 bases). The CDR3 loop spans 15 amino acids. Germline V gene lookup returns CDR1 SGHNT and CDR2 YENEEA. V lost 1 base and J lost 0, with 7 bases in between. The DNA for the CDR3 is TGTGCCAGCAGCTTAGGAGCGGGCTCCTACAATGAGCAGTTCTTC. Encoded protein: CASSLGAGSYNEQFF.

The gene calls are TRBV4-3 and TRBJ2-2, with TRBD2 matching 15 bases. The junction had 6 bases not matched to a gene; V was cut back by 0 bases and J by 4 bases. In germline, CDR1 is LGHNA, CDR2 YSLEER. The CDR3 totals 19 residues. CDR3 coding DNA: TGCGCCAGCAGCCAAGAATGGGGACTAGCGGGAGGATTCACCGGGGAGCTGTTTTTT. It is translated as CASSQEWGLAGGFTGELFF.

The gene calls are TRBV28 and TRBJ2-6, with 7 bases aligning to TRBD1. The CDR3 consists of 15 residues. V trimming: 7 bases; J trimming: 4 bases; junction bases outside the gene matches: 7. Germline loops: CDR1 MDHEN, CDR2 SYDVKM. The CDR3 spells CASTPEGAGANVLTF. The CDR3 nucleotides are TGTGCCAGCACCCCCGAGGGGGCCGGGGCCAACGTCCTGACTTTC.

This clone was detected only a few times. CDR3 residues: CSVDDGQPGDEQYF. As DNA, the CDR3 is TGCAGCGTTGACGACGGACAGCCAGGGGACGAGCAGTACTTC. This sequence joins TRBV29-1 and TRBJ2-7; D is possibly TRBD1 (6 bases). CDR3 length: 14 residues. In germline, CDR1 is SQVTM, CDR2 ANQGSEA. The germline V and J ends were trimmed by 3 bases and 5 bases, with 17 bases remaining between them.

The chain has TRBV2 and TRBJ1-3; unclear D gene. The CDR3 runs to 14 residues. Germline values: CDR1 SNHLY, CDR2 FYNNEI. Trimming shortened V by 1 base and J by 0 bases, and 4 bases separated the two germline ends. DNA for the CDR3: TGTGCCAGCAGTGAAGTGAGCTCTGGAAACACCATATATTTT. Protein: CASSEVSSGNTIYF.

This clone showed up just a few times. The V and J genes are TRBV29-1 and TRBJ1-1; a possible D gene is TRBD1 (6 bases). Trimming took off 6 bases at V and 1 base at J, with 12 bases between the two ends. Germline CDR1 reads SQVTM; CDR2 reads ANQGSEA. This CDR3 has 13 amino acids. This chain's CDR3 is CSVLDRKNTEAFF. Written as DNA, the CDR3 is TGCAGCGTCCTGGACAGAAAGAACACTGAAGCTTTCTTT.

This clone turned up a few times. The rearrangement links TRBV7-9 to TRBJ2-1; 7 bases are shared with TRBD2. V shed 4 bases, J shed 8 bases, and the junction held 11 bases outside the gene matches. The germline V gene encodes CDR1 SEHNR and CDR2 FQNEAQ (reference sequence). The CDR3 spans 15 residues. This CDR3 is CASSSGTTPVHEQFF. As DNA, the CDR3 is TGTGCCAGCAGCTCGGGGACTACCCCAGTACATGAGCAGTTCTTC.

V and J are TRBV23-1 and TRBJ2-7; no definite D call. TRBV23-1 is assigned to the ORF class and has an uncertain function. The V gene lost 0 bases and the J gene lost 0 bases, with 12 bases spanning the gap. CDR3 length: 16 amino acids. CDR3: CASSQSGPDSSYEQYF. The CDR3 DNA sequence: TGCGCCAGCAGTCAATCTGGGCCGGATAGCTCCTACGAGCAGTACTTC.

The rearrangement uses TRBV27 and TRBJ2-1; 12 bases line up with TRBD2. The CDR3 covers 15 residues. CDR1 and CDR2 from the germline V gene are MNHEY and SMNVEV (reference sequence). V lost 4 bases and J lost 5; bases outside the gene matches: 3. CDR3 sequence (DNA): TGTGCCAGCAGTTCCGGACTAGCGGGAAACAATGAGCAGTTCTTC. It is translated as CASSSGLAGNNEQFF.

The chain employs TRBV15 and TRBJ2-7; perhaps TRBD2 as D (5 bases). The CDR3 runs 15 residues. Germline CDR1 reads LNHNV; CDR2 reads YYDKDF (reference sequence). Trimming cost V 5 bases and J 4 bases, with 18 bases left between them. CDR3 sequence: CATSQAASPLYEQYF. Written as DNA, the CDR3 is TGTGCCACCAGCCAGGCGGCTAGCCCACTGTACGAGCAGTACTTC.

This chain uses TRBV25-1 with TRBJ2-7; 9 nucleotides match TRBD1. The germline CDR1 and CDR2 sequences are MGHDK and SYGVNS. The CDR3 is 13 residues long. V lost 8 bases and J lost 6; bases outside the gene matches: 8. In nucleotides, the CDR3 is TGTGCCAGCCGCCGGACAGGGGCTTTCGAGCAGTACTTC. It yields the protein CASRRTGAFEQYF.